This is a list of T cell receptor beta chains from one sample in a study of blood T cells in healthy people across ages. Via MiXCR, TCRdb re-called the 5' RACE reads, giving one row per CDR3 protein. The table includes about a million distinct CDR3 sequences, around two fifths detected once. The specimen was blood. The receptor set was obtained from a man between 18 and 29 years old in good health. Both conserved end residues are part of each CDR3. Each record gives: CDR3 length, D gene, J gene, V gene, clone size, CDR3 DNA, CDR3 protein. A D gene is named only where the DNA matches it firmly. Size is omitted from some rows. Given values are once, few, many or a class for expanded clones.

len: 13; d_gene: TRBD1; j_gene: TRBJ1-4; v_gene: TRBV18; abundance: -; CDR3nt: TGTGCCAGCTCGGAGGGGACAGATGAAAAACTGTTTTTT; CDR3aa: CASSEGTDEKLFF
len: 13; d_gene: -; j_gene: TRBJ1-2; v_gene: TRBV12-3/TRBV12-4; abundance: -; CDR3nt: TGTGCCAGCAGGCAGACACCGAACTATGGCTACACCTTC; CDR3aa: CASRQTPNYGYTF
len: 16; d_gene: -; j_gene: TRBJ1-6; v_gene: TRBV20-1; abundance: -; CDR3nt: TGCAGTGCTAGAGATAATAAAAGGACGGGTGTTTCACCCCTCCACTTT; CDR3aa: CSARDNKRTGVSPLHF
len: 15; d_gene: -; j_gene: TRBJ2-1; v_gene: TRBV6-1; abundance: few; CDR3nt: TGTGCCAGCAGTGAAGCGGCGATCCTGTACAATGAGCAGTTCTTC; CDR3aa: CASSEAAILYNEQFF
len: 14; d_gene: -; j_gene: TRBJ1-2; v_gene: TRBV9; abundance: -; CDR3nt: TGTGCCAGCAGCGTAGGAGGGCTCGACTATGGCTACACCTTC; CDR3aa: CASSVGGLDYGYTF
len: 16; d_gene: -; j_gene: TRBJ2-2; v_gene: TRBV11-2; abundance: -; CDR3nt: TGTGCCAGCAGCTTAGTTAGCGGCAGGGGAGCCGGGGAGCTGTTTTTT; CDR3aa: CASSLVSGRGAGELFF
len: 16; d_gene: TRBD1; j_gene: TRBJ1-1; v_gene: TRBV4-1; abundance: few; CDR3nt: TGCGCCAGCAGCCAAGACGACAGGGGTAATATCCCTGAAGCTTTCTTT; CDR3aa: CASSQDDRGNIPEAFF
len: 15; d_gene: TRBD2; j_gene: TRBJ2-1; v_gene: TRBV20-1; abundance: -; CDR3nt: TGCAGTGCTAGAGGAGCTAGCGGGGGGGAAACTGAGCAGTTCTTC; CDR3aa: CSARGASGGETEQFF
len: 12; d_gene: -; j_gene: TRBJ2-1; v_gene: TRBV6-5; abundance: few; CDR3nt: TGTGCCAGCAGTTACCCGCGTAGTGAGCAGTTCTTC; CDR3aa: CASSYPRSEQFF
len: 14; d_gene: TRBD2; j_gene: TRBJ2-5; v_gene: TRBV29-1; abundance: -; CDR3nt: TGCAGCGTCGACGGGACTAGCGGGAGAGAGACCCAGTACTTC; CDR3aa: CSVDGTSGRETQYF
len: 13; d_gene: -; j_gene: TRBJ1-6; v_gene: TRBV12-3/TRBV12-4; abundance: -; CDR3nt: TGTGCCAGCAGGCAGGGTCTGGATTCACCCCCCCACTTT; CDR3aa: CASRQGLDSPPHF
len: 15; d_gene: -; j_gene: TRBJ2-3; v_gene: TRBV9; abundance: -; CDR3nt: TGTGCCAGCAGCGTAGGCAGGGAGACCACAGATACGCAGTATTTT; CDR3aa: CASSVGRETTDTQYF
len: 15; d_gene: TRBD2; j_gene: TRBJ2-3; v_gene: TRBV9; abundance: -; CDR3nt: TGTGCCAGCAGCGGTAGCGGGGACCCAACAGATACGCAGTATTTT; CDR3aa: CASSGSGDPTDTQYF
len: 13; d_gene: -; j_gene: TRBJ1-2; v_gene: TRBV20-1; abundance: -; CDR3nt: TGCAGTGCTAGAGCCACGATACAGGGAGGCTACACCTTC; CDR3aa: CSARATIQGGYTF
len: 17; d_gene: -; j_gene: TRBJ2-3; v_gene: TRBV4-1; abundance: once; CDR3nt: TGCGCCAGCAGCCAAGCCCCGGTCGAGGGGATCACAGATACGCAGTATTTT; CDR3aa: CASSQAPVEGITDTQYF
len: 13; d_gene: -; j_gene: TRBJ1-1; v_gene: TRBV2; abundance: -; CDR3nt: TGTGCCAGCAGTGATATTGGGAAAACTGAAGCTTTCTTT; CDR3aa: CASSDIGKTEAFF
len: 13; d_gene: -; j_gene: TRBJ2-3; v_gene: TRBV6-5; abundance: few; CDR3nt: TGTGCCAGCCGGGGACAAAACACAGATACGCAGTATTTT; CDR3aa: CASRGQNTDTQYF
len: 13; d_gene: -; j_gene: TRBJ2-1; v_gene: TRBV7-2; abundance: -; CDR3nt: TGTGCCAGCAGCTTAGTTGGTCGGGATGCGCAGTTCTTC; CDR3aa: CASSLVGRDAQFF
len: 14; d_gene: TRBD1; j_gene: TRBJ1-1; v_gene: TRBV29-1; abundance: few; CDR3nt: TGCAGCGTTCGCGGCAGGGGGATGAACACTGAAGCTTTCTTT; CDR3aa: CSVRGRGMNTEAFF
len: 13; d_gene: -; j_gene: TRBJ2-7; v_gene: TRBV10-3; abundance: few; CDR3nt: TGTGCCATCAGCCTAGAACAGGACTACGAGCAGTACTTC; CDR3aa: CAISLEQDYEQYF
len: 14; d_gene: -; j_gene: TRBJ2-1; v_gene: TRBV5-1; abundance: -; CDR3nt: TGCGCCAGCAGCGTCGGCGGGGCAAACAATGAGCAGCTCTTC; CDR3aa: CASSVGGANNEQLF
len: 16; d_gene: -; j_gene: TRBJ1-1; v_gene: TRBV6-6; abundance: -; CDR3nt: TGTGCCAGCAGTTACTCGAAGTTAAAGGGTGCCACTGAAGCTTTCTTT; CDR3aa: CASSYSKLKGATEAFF
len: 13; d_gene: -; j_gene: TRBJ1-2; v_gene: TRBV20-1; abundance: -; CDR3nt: TGCAGTGCTAGGGGTTGGGGGGACGCGGGCTACACCTTC; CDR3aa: CSARGWGDAGYTF